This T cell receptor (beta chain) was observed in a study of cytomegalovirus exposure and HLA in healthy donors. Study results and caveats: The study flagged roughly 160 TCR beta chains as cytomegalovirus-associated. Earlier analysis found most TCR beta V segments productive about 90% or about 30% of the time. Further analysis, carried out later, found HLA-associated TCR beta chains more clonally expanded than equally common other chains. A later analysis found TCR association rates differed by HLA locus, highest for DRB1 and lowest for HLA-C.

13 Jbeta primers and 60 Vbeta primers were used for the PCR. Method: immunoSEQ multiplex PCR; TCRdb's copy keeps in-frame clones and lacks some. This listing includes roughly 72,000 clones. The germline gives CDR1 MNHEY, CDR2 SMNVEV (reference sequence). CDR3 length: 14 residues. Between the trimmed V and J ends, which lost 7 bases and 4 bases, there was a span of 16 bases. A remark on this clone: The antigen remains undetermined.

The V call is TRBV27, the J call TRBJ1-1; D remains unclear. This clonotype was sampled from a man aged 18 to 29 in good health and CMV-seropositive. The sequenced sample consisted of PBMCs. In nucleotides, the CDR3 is TGTGCCAGCACCCCGCGGGAGGGAAGCACTGAAGCTTTCTTT. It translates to CASTPREGSTEAFF.